These 12 T cell receptor beta chains were all obtained from the same sample, sequenced in a study of blood T cell repertoires in COVID-19. This table comes from immunoSEQ multiplex PCR, and its TCRdb copy is limited to in-frame clones, with some not included. In the table there are 140,000 to 150,000 clones, more than 85% of which are singletons. The specimen sequenced was peripheral blood. The receptor source for this set is a man in his 60s with active or convalescent COVID-19.

Here the CDR3 reads CASSLGSTTYNSPLHF. The CDR3 coding sequence is TGCGCCAGCAGCTTGGGGTCCACTACCTATAATTCACCCCTCCACTTT. This chain uses TRBV5-1 with TRBJ1-6; D call uncertain. Germline V CDR1 and CDR2: SGHRS, YFSETQ. CDR3 length equals 16 residues. Deletions cut 0 bases from V and 2 bases from J, with 9 bases between.

The rearrangement links TRBV18 to TRBJ1-4, with no clear D. Germline V lookup: CDR1 KGHSH, CDR2 LQKENI. V was trimmed by 3 bases and J by 0 bases, leaving 11 bases between them. CDR3 length: 16 residues. The DNA of the CDR3 is TGTGCCAGCTCACCGTGGCAACCCGCAACTAATGAAAAACTGTTTTTT. This sequence encodes CASSPWQPATNEKLFF. Together with reference TRBV18 and TRBJ1-4, the CDR3 gives the full variable domain: NAGVMQNPRHLVRRRGQEARLRCSPMKGHSHVYWYRQLPEEGLKFMVYLQKENIIDESGMPKERFSAEFPKEGPSILRIQQVVRGDSAAYFCASSPWQPATNEKLFFGSGTQLSVL.

This chain links TRBV23-1 with TRBJ2-1, with D tentatively TRBD2 (7 bases). TRBV23-1 is sorted into the ORF group, with uncertain function. V lost 0 bases to trimming and J lost 2 bases, with 14 bases between them. This CDR3 has 17 residues. The CDR3 DNA reads TGCGCCAGCAGTCAATCGTTCCAGGGGAGGGCCTACAATGAGCAGTTCTTC. It yields the protein CASSQSFQGRAYNEQFF.

The rearrangement links TRBV7-3 to TRBJ1-3, with TRBD1 identical over 8 bases. J gave up 2 bases and V 5 bases, and 5 bases lay outside the gene matches. The CDR3 is 15 amino acids. Per the germline V gene, CDR1 is SGHTA and CDR2 is FQGTGA. CDR3 nucleotide sequence: TGTGCCAGCAGCCTAGGGACAGGAACTGGAAACACCATATATTTT. Translated: CASSLGTGTGNTIYF.

This clone has just one count. The chain combines TRBV18 with TRBJ2-3, with D uncertain. V was clipped by 3 bases and J by 4 bases, with 11 bases between them. The CDR3 spans 14 residues. CDR1 and CDR2 from the germline V gene are KGHSH and LQKENI. CDR3 sequence reads: CASSPRIAADTQYF. CDR3 coding DNA: TGTGCCAGCTCACCGCGGATAGCCGCAGATACGCAGTATTTT.

The rearrangement uses TRBV21-1 and TRBJ1-5; no DNA check was done on the table's D call, TRBD1. TRBV21-1 corresponds to a pseudogene. The CDR3 has 17 amino acids. CDR3 in amino acids: CASSKVGRGCGNQPQHF. The DNA of the CDR3 is TGTGCCAGCAGCAAAGTTGGCAGGGGGTGCGGCAATCAGCCCCAGCATTTT.

V gene TRBV7-7 combines with J gene TRBJ2-2; tentatively, D is TRBD1 (6 bases). The V end lost 1 base, the J end lost 7 bases, and 7 bases lay between the germline ends. Germline V gives CDR1 SSHAT, CDR2 FNYEAQ (reference sequence). The CDR3 covers 13 residues. CDR3 sequence (DNA): TGTGCCAGCAGCTTAGACAGGGTCGGGGAGCTGTTTTTT. This sequence encodes CASSLDRVGELFF.

The chain carries TRBV6-6 and TRBJ1-5, with 7 bases matching TRBD1. J gave up 7 bases and V 2 bases, and 8 bases lay outside the gene matches. The CDR3 has 15 residues. Germline CDR1 reads MNHNY; CDR2 reads SVGAGI (reference sequence). CDR3 amino acids: CASSYARGVEQPQHF. The CDR3 bases are TGTGCCAGCAGTTACGCCAGGGGGGTAGAACAGCCCCAGCATTTT.

The chain carries TRBV27 and TRBJ2-2; 11 nucleotides align to TRBD2. The trim removed 7 bases at V and 6 bases at J, leaving 4 bases unmatched. CDR1 is MNHEY, CDR2 SMNVEV, per germline (reference sequence). This CDR3 region has 14 residues. This CDR3 is CASKIAGGSGELFF. The CDR3 DNA reads as TGTGCCAGCAAGATAGCGGGAGGGTCCGGGGAGCTGTTTTTT.

The V and J genes are TRBV18 and TRBJ2-3, with 12 bases identical to TRBD2. CDR3 size: 15 residues. CDR1 is KGHSH and CDR2 is LQKENI in the germline V gene. The ends lost 6 bases at V and 6 bases at J; junction bases unmatched: 7. This chain's CDR3 is CASSPASGRVDTQYF. The CDR3 region has the DNA TGTGCCAGCTCTCCAGCTAGCGGGAGGGTGGATACGCAGTATTTT.

The rearrangement uses TRBV19 and TRBJ2-3, with TRBD2 matching 8 bases. The CDR3 runs to 15 residues. Germline values: CDR1 LNHDA, CDR2 SQIVND (reference sequence). V trimming: 5 bases; J trimming: 0 bases; junction bases outside the gene matches: 4. CDR3 sequence: CASSPRTSSTDTQYF. DNA for the CDR3: TGTGCCAGTAGTCCAAGGACTAGCAGCACAGATACGCAGTATTTT. The full variable domain, with the rest looked up from reference TRBV19 and TRBJ2-3, is DGGITQSPKYLFRKEGQNVTLSCEQNLNHDAMYWYRQDPGQGLRLIYYSQIVNDFQKGDIAEGYSVSREKKESFPLTVTSAQKNPTAFYLCASSPRTSSTDTQYFGPGTRLTVL.

This chain links TRBV6-6 with TRBJ2-3; D remains unclear. The CDR3 contains 12 residues. Germline values: CDR1 MNHNY, CDR2 SVGAGI (reference sequence). V lost 4 bases and J 1 base, leaving 3 bases between the germline ends. CDR3 in amino acids: CASSSGTDTQYF. In nucleotides, the CDR3 is TGTGCCAGCAGTTCGGGCACAGATACGCAGTATTTT.